This T cell receptor beta chain was documented in a study of blood T cells in healthy people across ages. The study's findings and limits: Diversity estimated from one million T cells was considered an underestimate.

Germline CDR1 is SNHLY and CDR2 is FYNNEI. The CDR3 runs 14 residues. Trimming pared 7 bases from V and 5 bases from J, leaving 17 bases between. Combining a sample-barcoded 5' primer with a J-beta primer mix, a second PCR ran for about 6 to 11 cycles. TCRdb used MiXCR to reprocess the 5' RACE reads, holding one entry per CDR3 protein. The data hold around 1,900,000 distinct CDR3 sequences, with 35% to 50% observed a single time. In regard to this clonotype: The target antigen is unknown.

This rearrangement joins TRBV2 to TRBJ2-5; unclear D gene. This TCR came from a human donor in good health. Material for sequencing was blood. CDR3 bases: TGTGCCAGCATCGGGCGGAGAGGTGGTGAGACCCAGTACTTC. Its translation is CASIGRRGGETQYF.